This T cell receptor beta chain was sequenced for a study of blood T cell repertoires in COVID-19 (dated by TCRdb to between 2020 and 2021). About the investigation overall: The collaborator samples originated in the United States, Italy and Spain and spanned the acute and convalescent phases of COVID-19. The prospective study material was composed of cDNA or gDNA derived from T cells, B-cell-depleted T cells, or PBMCs. The dataset comprised deeply sampled blood TCRbeta repertoires from subjects exposed to, actively infected with, or recovered from COVID-19. The repertoires were made available in a free public database intended to serve as a resource for research on the immune response to SARS-CoV-2. Samples were obtained from the ongoing ImmuneRACE study (first 160 participants) and from over 1,000 subjects provided by 6 global collaborators. A de-identified subject ID, COVID-19 status, age in years and sex were almost always included in the sample metadata. Where available, HLA class I and class II types were obtained from metadata supplied by the sample provider rather than from assay-based typing.

Broader findings and caveats from the paper: Clinical and demographic metadata were provided uncurated, with the amount varying by source and participant.

Turning to this clone: What this receptor recognizes is not known. Base-call qualities are not available, and no considerably larger clone is one nucleotide away.

The collaborating institutions used their own protocols to collect whole blood in K2EDTA tubes. For TCRbeta analysis, collaborator samples were shipped as frozen whole blood, as isolated PBMCs, or as DNA extracted from either sample type. TCRbeta CDR3 regions were amplified from genomic DNA using the immunoSEQ Assay, a bias-controlled multiplex PCR. The published analysis was carried out like this. Nucleated cell counts per sample were estimated from amplification of reference gene primers within the assay. To quantify the absolute abundance of each unique TCRbeta CDR3 rearrangement, sequence reads were collapsed and filtered. Productive Simpson clonality was computed per sample as the square root of Simpson's diversity index over productive rearrangements. TCRdb retrieved this table from immuneACCESS and kept in-frame rearrangements only. Not all clones are present; in checked studies, unresolved V genes account for under half, and no reason is known for the remainder. D and trimming come from the DNA, and the V and J calls and clone size come from that table. This sample gives 150,000 to 200,000 clones in total; around 90% of them show up just once. The ten largest account for approximately 5.6% of the sample.

CDR1 and CDR2, looked up from the germline V gene, are SGHRS and YFSETQ. V and J lose 1 base and 5 bases, and a span of 16 bases separates them. Measured from the cysteine to the phenylalanine, the CDR3 is 15 residues long. Solely the CDR3 DNA is kept, with 45 bases framed from the first base. The V and J segments used are TRBV5-1 and TRBJ2-7; a tentative D match to TRBD1 spans 5 bases. The material sequenced was peripheral blood. This TCR was sampled from a man in his forties or fifties with active or convalescent COVID-19. DNA sequence: TGCGCCAGCAGCTTGTCTGTCCAGGGTGCCCACGAGCAGTACTTC. Its protein is CASSLSVQGAHEQYF.